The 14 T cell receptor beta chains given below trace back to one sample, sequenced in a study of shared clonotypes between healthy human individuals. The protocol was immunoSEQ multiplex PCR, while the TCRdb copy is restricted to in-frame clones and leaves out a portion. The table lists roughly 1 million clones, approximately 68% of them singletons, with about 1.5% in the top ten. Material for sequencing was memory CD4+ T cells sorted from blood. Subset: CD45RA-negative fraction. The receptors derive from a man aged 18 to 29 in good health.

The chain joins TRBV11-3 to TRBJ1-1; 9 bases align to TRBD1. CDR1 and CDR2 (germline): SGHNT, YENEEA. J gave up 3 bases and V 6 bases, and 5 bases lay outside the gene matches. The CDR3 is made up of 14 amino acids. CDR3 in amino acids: CASSLQGADTEAFF. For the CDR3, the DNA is TGTGCCAGCAGTCTACAGGGGGCAGACACTGAAGCTTTCTTT.

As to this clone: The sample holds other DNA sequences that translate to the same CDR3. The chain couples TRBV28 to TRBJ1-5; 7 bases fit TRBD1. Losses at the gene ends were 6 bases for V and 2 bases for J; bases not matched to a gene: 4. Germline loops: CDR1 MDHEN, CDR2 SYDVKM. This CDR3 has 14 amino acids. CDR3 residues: CASSSGGGNQPQHF. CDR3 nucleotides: TGTGCCAGCAGCTCAGGGGGAGGCAATCAGCCCCAGCATTTT.

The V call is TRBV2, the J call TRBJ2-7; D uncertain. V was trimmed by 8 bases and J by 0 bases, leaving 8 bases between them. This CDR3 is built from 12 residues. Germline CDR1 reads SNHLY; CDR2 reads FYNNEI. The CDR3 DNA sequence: TGTGCCAGCGGTGGATCCTCCTACGAGCAGTACTTC. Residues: CASGGSSYEQYF.

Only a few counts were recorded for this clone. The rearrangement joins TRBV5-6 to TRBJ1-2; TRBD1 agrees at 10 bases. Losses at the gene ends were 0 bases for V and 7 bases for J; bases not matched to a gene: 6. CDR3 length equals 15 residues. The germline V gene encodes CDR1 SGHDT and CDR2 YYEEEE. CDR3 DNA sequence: TGTGCCAGCAGCTTGGCCGGGGGACAGGGGCCTGGCTACACCTTC. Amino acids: CASSLAGGQGPGYTF.

CDR3 loop: CASSTLAGGYNEQFF. CDR3 sequence (DNA): TGCGCCAGCAGCACTCTAGCGGGGGGATACAATGAGCAGTTCTTC. The gene calls are TRBV5-1 and TRBJ2-1; 11 bases match TRBD2. This CDR3 has 15 amino acids. Germline CDR1 SGHRS, CDR2 YFSETQ. V lost 4 bases and J lost 4; bases outside the gene matches: 4.

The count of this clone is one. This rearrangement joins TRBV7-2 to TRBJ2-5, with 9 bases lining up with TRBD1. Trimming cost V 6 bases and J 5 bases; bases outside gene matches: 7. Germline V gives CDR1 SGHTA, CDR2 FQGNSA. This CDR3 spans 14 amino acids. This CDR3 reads CASRPTGGVETQYF. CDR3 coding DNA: TGTGCCAGCAGACCCACAGGGGGCGTGGAGACCCAGTACTTC.

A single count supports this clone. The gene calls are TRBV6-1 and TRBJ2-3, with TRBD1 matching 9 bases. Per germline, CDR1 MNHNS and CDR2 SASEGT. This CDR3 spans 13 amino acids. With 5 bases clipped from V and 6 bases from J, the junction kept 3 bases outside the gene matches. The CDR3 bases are TGTGCCAGCAGTACAGGGGGCAGGGATACGCAGTATTTT. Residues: CASSTGGRDTQYF.

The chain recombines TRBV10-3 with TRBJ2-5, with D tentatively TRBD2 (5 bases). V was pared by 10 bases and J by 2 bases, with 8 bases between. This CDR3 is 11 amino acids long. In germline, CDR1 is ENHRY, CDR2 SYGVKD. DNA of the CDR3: TGTGCCACCGGGATACAAGAGACCCAGTACTTC. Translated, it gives CATGIQETQYF.

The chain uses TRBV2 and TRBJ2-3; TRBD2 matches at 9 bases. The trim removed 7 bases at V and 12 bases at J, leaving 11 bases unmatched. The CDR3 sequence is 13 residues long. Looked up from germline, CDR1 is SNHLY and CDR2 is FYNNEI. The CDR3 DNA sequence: TGTGCCAGCATGGGGACACTAGCGGGTTTTCAGTATTTT. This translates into CASMGTLAGFQYF.

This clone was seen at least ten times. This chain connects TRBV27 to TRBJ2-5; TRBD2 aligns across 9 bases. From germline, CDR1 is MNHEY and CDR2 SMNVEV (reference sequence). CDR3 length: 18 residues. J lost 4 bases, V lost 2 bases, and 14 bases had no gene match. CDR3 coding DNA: TGTGCCAGCAGTTTAGAGGGTGGCGGGAGGGCCCGGCGAGAGACCCAGTACTTC. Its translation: CASSLEGGGRARRETQYF.

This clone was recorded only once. The CDR3 sequence is CASSVGLDTGELFF. In DNA form, the CDR3 reads TGTGCCAGCAGCGTAGGCTTAGACACCGGGGAGCTGTTTTTT. The chain links TRBV9 to TRBJ2-2; D uncertain. V was shortened by 0 bases and J by 3 bases, with 6 bases between the two germline ends. Germline V CDR1 and CDR2: SGDLS, YYNGEE. The CDR3 consists of 14 residues.

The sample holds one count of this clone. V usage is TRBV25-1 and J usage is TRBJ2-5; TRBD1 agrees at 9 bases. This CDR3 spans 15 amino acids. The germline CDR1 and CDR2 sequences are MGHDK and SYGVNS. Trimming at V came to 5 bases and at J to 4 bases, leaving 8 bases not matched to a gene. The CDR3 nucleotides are TGTGCCAGCAGTTCACAGGGGGCGCGGGGAGAGACCCAGTACTTC. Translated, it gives CASSSQGARGETQYF.

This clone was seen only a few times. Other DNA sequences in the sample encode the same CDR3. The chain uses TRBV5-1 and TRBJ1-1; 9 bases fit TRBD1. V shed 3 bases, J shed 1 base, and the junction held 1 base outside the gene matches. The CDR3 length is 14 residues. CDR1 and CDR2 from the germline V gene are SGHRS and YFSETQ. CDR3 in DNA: TGCGCCAGCAGCTCGACAGGGGGGAACACTGAAGCTTTCTTT. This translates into CASSSTGGNTEAFF. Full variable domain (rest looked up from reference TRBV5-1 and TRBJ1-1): KAGVTQTPRYLIKTRGQQVTLSCSPISGHRSVSWYQQTPGQGLQFLFEYFSETQRNKGNFPGRFSGRQFSNSRSEMNVSTLELGDSALYLCASSSTGGNTEAFFGQGTRLTVV.

Here the CDR3 reads CASSLVGTSATDTQYF. CDR3 DNA: TGTGCCAGCAGCTTAGTAGGGACTAGCGCCACAGATACGCAGTATTTT. This chain connects TRBV7-9 to TRBJ2-3; 10 bases align to TRBD2. The CDR3 runs 16 residues. V was clipped by 1 base and J by 2 bases; unmatched bases: 3. Germline V gene sequence: CDR1 SEHNR, CDR2 FQNEAQ (reference sequence).